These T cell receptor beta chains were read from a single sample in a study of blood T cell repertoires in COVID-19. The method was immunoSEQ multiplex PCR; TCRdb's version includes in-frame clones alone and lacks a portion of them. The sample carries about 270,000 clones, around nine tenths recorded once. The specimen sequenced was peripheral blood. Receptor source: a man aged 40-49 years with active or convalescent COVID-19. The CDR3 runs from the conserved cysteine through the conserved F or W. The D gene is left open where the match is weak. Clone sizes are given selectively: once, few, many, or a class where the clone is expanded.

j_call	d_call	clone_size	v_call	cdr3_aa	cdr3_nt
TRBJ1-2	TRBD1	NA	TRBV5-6	CASSPGQGLDTF	TGTGCCAGCAGCCCGGGACAGGGGCTCGACACCTTC
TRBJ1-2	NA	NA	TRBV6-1	CASSHYTANYGYTF	TGTGCCAGCAGTCACTACACCGCTAACTATGGCTACACCTTC
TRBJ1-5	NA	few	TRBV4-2	CASSQDDPRQGGYQPQHF	TGTGCCAGCAGCCAAGATGACCCCAGGCAGGGTGGGTATCAGCCCCAGCATTTT
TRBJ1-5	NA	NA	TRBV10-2	CASSESRRDNQPQHF	TGCGCCAGCAGTGAGTCTCGCAGGGATAATCAGCCCCAGCATTTT
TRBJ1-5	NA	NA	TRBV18	CASSTYSNQPQHF	TGTGCCAGCTCGACATATAGCAATCAGCCCCAGCATTTT
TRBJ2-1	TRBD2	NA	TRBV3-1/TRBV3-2	CASSQPRVSGIRSSYNEQFF	TGTGCCAGCAGCCAACCTAGGGTTAGCGGGATCCGGAGCTCCTACAATGAGCAGTTCTTC
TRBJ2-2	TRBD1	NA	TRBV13	CASSQQPGTGTGGTNTGELFF	TGTGCCAGCAGCCAGCAGCCAGGCACCGGGACAGGGGGGACGAACACCGGGGAGCTGTTTTTT
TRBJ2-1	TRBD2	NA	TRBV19	CASGKREGWNEQFF	TGTGCCAGCGGTAAGCGGGAGGGCTGGAATGAGCAGTTCTTC
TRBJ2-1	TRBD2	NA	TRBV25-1	CASRLAGGPAEQFF	TGTGCCAGCAGATTAGCGGGGGGGCCTGCTGAGCAGTTCTTC
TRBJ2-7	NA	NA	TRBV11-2	CASSFETVSYEQYF	TGTGCCAGCAGCTTCGAGACAGTCTCCTACGAGCAGTACTTC
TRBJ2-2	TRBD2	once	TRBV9	CASSVASGGTNTGELFF	TGTGCCAGCAGCGTAGCTAGCGGGGGAACGAACACCGGGGAGCTGTTTTTT
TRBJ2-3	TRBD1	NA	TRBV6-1	CASSEGTGADTQYF	TGTGCCAGCAGTGAGGGGACAGGGGCAGATACGCAGTATTTT
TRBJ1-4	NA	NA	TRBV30	CAWSAGGKLFF	TGTGCCTGGAGCGCGGGGGGAAAACTGTTTTTT
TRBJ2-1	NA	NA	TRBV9	CASSPSPFSSYNEQFF	TGTGCCAGCAGCCCTTCCCCCTTCAGCTCCTACAATGAGCAGTTCTTC
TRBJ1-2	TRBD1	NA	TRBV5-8	CASSLGGGGASYGYTF	TGTGCCAGCAGCTTGGGCGGAGGGGGCGCCTCCTATGGCTACACCTTC
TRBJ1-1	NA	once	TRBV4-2	CASSQTQETVNTEAFF	TGTGCCAGCAGCCAAACCCAGGAGACAGTGAACACTGAAGCTTTCTTT
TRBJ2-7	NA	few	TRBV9	CASSLGKAASSYEQYF	TGTGCCAGCAGCCTCGGGAAAGCCGCGAGCTCCTACGAGCAGTACTTC
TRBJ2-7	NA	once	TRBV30	CAWSVQVGSYEQYF	TGTGCCTGGAGTGTACAGGTAGGATCCTACGAGCAGTACTTC
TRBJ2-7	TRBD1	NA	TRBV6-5	CASSYPTGQGSYEQYF	TGTGCCAGCAGTTACCCAACTGGACAGGGGAGCTACGAGCAGTACTTC
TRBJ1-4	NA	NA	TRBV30	CAWSRGTEKLFF	TGTGCCTGGAGTAGGGGAACTGAAAAACTGTTTTTT
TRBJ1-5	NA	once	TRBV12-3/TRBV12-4	CASSPGVGPQHF	TGTGCCAGCAGCCCGGGAGTAGGGCCCCAGCATTTT
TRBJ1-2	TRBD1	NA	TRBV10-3	CAIGGTAQGSSGYTF	TGTGCCATCGGCGGGACAGCCCAGGGTTCGTCGGGCTACACCTTC
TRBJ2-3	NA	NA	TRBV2	CASSDPPPADTQYF	TGTGCCAGCAGTGATCCCCCGCCAGCAGATACGCAGTATTTT
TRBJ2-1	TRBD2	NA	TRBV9	CASSSRTSGYYNEQFF	TGTGCCAGCAGCTCCCGCACTAGCGGGTATTACAATGAGCAGTTCTTC
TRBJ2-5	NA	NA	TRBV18	CASSPQGSETQYF	TGTGCCAGCTCACCACAGGGGTCGGAGACCCAGTACTTC
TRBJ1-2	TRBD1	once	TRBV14	CASSRDRANYGYTF	TGTGCCAGCAGCCGGGACAGAGCTAACTATGGCTACACCTTC
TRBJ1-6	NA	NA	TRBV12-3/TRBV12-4	CASSLGGSPLHF	TGTGCCAGCAGCCTCGGAGGATCACCCCTCCACTTT
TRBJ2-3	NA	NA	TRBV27	CASSLLTADTQYF	TGTGCCAGCAGTTTATTAACGGCAGATACGCAGTATTTT
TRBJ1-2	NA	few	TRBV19	CASSPDGSADYGYTF	TGTGCCAGTAGTCCCGACGGCAGCGCCGACTATGGCTACACCTTC
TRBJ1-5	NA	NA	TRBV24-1	CATSDPNQPQHF	TGTGCCACCAGTGATCCAAATCAGCCCCAGCATTTT
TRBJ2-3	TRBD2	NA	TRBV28	CASSLGLVTDTQYF	TGTGCCAGCAGTTTGGGACTAGTTACAGATACGCAGTATTTT
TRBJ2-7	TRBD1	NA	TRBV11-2	CASSLEGTGYYEQYF	TGTGCCAGCAGCTTAGAAGGGACAGGGTACTACGAGCAGTACTTC
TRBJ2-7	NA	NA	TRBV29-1	CSVGRGENEQYF	TGCAGCGTTGGCAGGGGGGAGAACGAGCAGTACTTC
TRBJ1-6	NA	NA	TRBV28	CASKLAGPLHF	TGTGCCAGCAAACTGGCGGGACCCCTCCACTTT
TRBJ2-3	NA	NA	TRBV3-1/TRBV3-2	CASSQQRLAADTQYF	TGTGCCAGCAGCCAACAAAGACTCGCCGCAGATACGCAGTATTTT
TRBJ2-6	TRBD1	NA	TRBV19	CASSLTPGQGQSSGANVLTF	TGTGCCAGTAGTTTAACACCGGGACAGGGACAAAGCTCTGGGGCCAACGTCCTGACTTTC
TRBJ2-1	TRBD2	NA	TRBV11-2	CASSFYGREQFF	TGTGCCAGCAGCTTTTACGGGAGGGAGCAGTTCTTC
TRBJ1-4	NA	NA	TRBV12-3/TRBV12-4	CASREYPNEKLFF	TGTGCCAGCAGGGAGTACCCGAATGAAAAACTGTTTTTT
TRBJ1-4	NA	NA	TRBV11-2	CASSLEEGPLFF	TGTGCCAGCAGCTTAGAGGAGGGGCCGCTGTTTTTT
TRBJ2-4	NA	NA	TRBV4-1	CASSTRTPEGDIQYF	TGCGCCAGCAGCACCCGGACCCCCGAGGGCGACATTCAGTACTTC
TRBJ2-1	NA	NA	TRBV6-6	CASSQLKNTAGRNNEQFF	TGTGCCAGCAGTCAATTAAAAAATACAGCGGGCCGTAACAATGAGCAGTTCTTC
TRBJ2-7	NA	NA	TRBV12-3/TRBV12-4	CASSLRTNEQYF	TGTGCCAGCAGCCTAAGGACTAACGAGCAGTACTTC
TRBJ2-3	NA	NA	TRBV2	CASRLTDTQYF	TGTGCCAGCAGACTCACAGATACGCAGTATTTT
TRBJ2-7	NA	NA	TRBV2	CASRGALYNHEQYF	TGTGCCAGCCGCGGGGCCCTCTATAACCACGAGCAGTACTTC
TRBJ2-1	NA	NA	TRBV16	CASSHWGGNEQFF	TGTGCCAGCAGCCACTGGGGCGGCAATGAGCAGTTCTTC
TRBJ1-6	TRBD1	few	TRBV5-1	CASSNLRDSGSPLHF	TGCGCCAGCAGCAATCTCCGGGACAGTGGTTCACCCCTCCACTTT
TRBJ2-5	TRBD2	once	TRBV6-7	CASSGSGTSGMLETQYF	TGTGCCAGCAGTGGCTCCGGGACTAGCGGGATGTTGGAGACCCAGTACTTC
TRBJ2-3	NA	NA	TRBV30	CAWKGVADTQYF	TGTGCCTGGAAAGGGGTGGCAGATACGCAGTATTTT
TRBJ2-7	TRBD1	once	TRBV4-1	CASSEVPGQGAREQYF	TGCGCCAGCAGCGAAGTTCCGGGACAGGGGGCGCGGGAGCAGTACTTC